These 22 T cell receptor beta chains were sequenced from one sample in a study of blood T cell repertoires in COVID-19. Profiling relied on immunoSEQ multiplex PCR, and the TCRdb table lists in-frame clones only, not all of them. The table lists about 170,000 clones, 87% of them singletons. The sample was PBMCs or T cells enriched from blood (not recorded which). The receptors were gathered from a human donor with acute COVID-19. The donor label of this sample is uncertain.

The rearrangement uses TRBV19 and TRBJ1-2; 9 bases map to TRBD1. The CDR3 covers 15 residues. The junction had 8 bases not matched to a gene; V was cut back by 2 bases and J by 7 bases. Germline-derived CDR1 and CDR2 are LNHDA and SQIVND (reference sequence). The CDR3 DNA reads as TGTGCCAGTAGTATAATCACAGGGGGCTCTTCTGGCTACACCTTC. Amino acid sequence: CASSIITGGSSGYTF.

CDR3 protein: CASQPNRGYGYTF. In DNA, the CDR3 is TGTGCCAGTCAACCCAACAGGGGATACGGCTACACCTTC. The V and J genes are TRBV19 and TRBJ1-2; 7 nucleotides line up with TRBD1. This CDR3 has 13 amino acids. Trimming removed 8 bases from V and 8 bases from J; junction bases left unmatched: 11. The germline V gene encodes CDR1 LNHDA and CDR2 SQIVND (reference sequence).

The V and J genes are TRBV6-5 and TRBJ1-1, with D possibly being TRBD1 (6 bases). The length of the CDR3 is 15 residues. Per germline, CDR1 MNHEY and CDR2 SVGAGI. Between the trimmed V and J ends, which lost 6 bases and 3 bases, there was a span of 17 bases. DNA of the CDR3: TGTGCCAGCAGCTTGATCGCAGGGGCCGACACTGAAGCTTTCTTT. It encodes CASSLIAGADTEAFF.

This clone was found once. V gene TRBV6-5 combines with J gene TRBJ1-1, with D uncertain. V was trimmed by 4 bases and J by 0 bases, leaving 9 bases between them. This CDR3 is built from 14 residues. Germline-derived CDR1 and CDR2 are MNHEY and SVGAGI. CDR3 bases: TGTGCCAGCAGTTCGACAACGATGAACACTGAAGCTTTCTTT. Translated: CASSSTTMNTEAFF.

CDR3 residues: CASSNLLTGGNEKLFF. In DNA form, the CDR3 reads TGCGCCAGCAGCAACTTATTGACAGGGGGGAATGAAAAACTGTTTTTT. This chain uses TRBV4-1 with TRBJ1-4; 9 bases match TRBD1. The CDR3 spans 16 residues. Germline assignment: CDR1 MGHRA and CDR2 YSYEKL. V shed 5 bases and J 5 bases; nucleotides not matched to a gene: 9.

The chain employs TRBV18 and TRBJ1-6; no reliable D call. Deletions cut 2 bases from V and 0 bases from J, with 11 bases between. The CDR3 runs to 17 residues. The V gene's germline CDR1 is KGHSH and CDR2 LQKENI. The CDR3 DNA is TGTGCCAGCTCACCAAACTCTCGGAGCTCCTATAATTCACCCCTCCACTTT. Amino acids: CASSPNSRSSYNSPLHF.

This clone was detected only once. The CDR3 region is CASSQDTWWGDRDYGYTF. CDR3 sequence (DNA): TGTGCCAGCAGCCAAGATACTTGGTGGGGGGACAGGGACTATGGCTACACCTTC. V gene TRBV4-2 combines with J gene TRBJ1-2; 9 bases agree with TRBD1. Germline V gene data show CDR1 as LGHNA and CDR2 as YNFKEQ. This CDR3 comprises 18 residues. Trimming took 0 bases from V and 3 from J; bases not matched to a gene: 11.

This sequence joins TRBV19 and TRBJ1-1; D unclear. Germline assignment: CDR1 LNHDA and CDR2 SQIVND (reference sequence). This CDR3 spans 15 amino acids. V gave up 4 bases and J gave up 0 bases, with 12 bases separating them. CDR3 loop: CASSKLAGMNTEAFF. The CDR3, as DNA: TGTGCCAGTAGTAAACTCGCGGGTATGAACACTGAAGCTTTCTTT.

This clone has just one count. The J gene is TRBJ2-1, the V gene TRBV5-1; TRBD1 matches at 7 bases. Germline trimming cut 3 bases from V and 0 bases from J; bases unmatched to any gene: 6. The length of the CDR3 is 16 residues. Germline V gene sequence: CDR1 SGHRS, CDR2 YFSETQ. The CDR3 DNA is TGCGCCAGCAGCTCGCTCGGGGACAGCTCCTACAATGAGCAGTTCTTC. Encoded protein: CASSSLGDSSYNEQFF.

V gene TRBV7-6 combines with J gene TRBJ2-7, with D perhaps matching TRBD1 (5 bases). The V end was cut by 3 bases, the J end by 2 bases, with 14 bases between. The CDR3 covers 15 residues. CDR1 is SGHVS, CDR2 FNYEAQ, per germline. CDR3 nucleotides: TGTGCCAGCAGCTTGGTGTTAGGGGCGGCCTACGAGCAGTACTTC. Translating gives CASSLVLGAAYEQYF.

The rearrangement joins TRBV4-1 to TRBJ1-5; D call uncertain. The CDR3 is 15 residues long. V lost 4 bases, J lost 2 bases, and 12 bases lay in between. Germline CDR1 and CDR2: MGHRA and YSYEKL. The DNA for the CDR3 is TGCGCCAGCAGCCTATTTTCTCGGGGCAATCAGCCCCAGCATTTT. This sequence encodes CASSLFSRGNQPQHF.

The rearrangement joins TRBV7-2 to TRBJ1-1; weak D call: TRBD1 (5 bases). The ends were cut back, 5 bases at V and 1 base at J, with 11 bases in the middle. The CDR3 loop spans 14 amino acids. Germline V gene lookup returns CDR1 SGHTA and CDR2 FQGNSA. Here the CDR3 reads CASSPGHSNTEAFF. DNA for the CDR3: TGTGCCAGCAGCCCCGGACACTCGAACACTGAAGCTTTCTTT.

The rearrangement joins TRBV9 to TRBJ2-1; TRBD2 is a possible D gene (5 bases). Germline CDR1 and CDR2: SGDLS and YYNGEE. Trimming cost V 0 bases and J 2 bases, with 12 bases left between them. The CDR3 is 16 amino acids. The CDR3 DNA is TGTGCCAGCAGCGTAGTCAACGGGGAACCCTACAATGAGCAGTTCTTC. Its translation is CASSVVNGEPYNEQFF.

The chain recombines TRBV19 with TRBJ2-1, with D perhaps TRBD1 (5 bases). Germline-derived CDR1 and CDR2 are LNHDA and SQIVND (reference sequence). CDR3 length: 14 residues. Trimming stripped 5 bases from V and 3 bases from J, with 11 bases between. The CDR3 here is CASSSGWVYNEQFF. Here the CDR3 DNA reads TGTGCCAGTAGTTCAGGGTGGGTCTACAATGAGCAGTTCTTC.

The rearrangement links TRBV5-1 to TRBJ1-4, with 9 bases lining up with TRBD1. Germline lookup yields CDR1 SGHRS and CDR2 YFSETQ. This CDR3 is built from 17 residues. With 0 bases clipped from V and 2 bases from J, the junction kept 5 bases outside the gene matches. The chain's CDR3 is CASSLAGTGSTNEKLFF. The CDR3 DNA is TGCGCCAGCAGCTTGGCCGGGACAGGGTCCACTAATGAAAAACTGTTTTTT.

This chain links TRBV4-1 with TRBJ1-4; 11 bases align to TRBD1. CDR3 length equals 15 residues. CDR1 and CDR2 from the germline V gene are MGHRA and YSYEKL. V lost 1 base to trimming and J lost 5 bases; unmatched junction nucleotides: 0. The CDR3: CASSQGDRGNEKLFF. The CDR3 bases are TGCGCCAGCAGCCAAGGGGACAGGGGGAATGAAAAACTGTTTTTT.

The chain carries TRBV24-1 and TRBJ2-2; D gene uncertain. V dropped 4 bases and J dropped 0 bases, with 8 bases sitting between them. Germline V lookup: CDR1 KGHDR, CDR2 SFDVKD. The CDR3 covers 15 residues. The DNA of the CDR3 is TGTGCCACCAGTGACGCCAGATCGAACACCGGGGAGCTGTTTTTT. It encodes CATSDARSNTGELFF.

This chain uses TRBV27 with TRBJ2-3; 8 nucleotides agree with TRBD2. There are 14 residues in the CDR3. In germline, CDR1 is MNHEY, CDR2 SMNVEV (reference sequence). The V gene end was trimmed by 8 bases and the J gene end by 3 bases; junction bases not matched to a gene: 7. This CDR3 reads CASRPGGATDTQYF. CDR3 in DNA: TGTGCCAGCCGCCCGGGGGGGGCGACAGATACGCAGTATTTT.

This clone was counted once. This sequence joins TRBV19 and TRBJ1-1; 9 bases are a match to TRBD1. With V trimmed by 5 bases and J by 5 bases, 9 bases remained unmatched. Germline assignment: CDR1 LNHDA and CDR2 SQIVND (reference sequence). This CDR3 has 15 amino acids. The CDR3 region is CASSPRTGVRTEAFF. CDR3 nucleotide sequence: TGTGCCAGTAGTCCGCGGACAGGGGTGAGAACTGAAGCTTTCTTT.

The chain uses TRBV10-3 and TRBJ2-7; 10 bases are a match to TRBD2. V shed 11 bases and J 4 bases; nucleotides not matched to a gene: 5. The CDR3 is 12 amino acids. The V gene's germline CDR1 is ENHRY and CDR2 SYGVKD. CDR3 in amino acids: CASSSGGYEQYF. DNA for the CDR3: TGTGCCTCCTCTAGCGGGGGATACGAGCAGTACTTC.

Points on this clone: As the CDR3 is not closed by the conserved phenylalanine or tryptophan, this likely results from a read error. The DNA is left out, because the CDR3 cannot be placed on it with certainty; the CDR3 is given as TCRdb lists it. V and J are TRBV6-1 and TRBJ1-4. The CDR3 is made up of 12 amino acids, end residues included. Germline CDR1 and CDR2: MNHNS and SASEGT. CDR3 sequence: CASSEAGGPRFR.

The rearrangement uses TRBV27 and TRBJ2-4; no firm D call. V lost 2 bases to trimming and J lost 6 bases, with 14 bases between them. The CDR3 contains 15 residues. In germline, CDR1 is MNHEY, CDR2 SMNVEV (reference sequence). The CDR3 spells CASSLLSVGRNIQYF. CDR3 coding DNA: TGTGCCAGCAGTTTACTCAGCGTGGGTAGAAACATTCAGTACTTC.